This entry is about one T cell receptor (beta chain). This clone was recorded once. Its antigen has not been determined. No much larger clone exists at a distance of one base, and base qualities are not known. This specimen belongs to a study of OX40 agonist ivuxolimab in advanced cancers. Study-wide context: The costimulatory receptor OX40 (CD134) was targeted by ivuxolimab, a fully human IgG2 agonistic monoclonal antibody. Intravenous ivuxolimab was administered to patients every 2 weeks at six dose levels: 0.01, 0.1, 0.3, 1.5, 3 and 10 mg/kg. Of the approximately 50 patients in dose escalation, some 20 had hepatocellular carcinoma, some 15 had melanoma, 9 had renal cell carcinoma and 9 had head and neck cancer. Partial responses occurred in three dose-escalation patients, of whom one had hepatocellular carcinoma and two had cutaneous melanoma. Peripheral TCRbeta sequencing aimed to test whether ivuxolimab altered TCR sequence diversity and caused clonal T-cell expansion. The paper covers the monotherapy dose-escalation part of the phase I ivuxolimab trial, which included N ≈ 57 patients. The dose-escalation cohort was about 83% male with a mean age of 60 years, ranging from roughly 23 to 80. Patients were allowed to have had prior anti-PD-1, anti-PD-L1 or anti-CTLA-4 therapy, and more than 30% of the dose-escalation patients had previously received checkpoint inhibitors. Study-level results and caveats: After ivuxolimab, expanded clones were on average more numerous among CD8+ T cells than among CD4+ T cells. Antigen specificity was not determined for the clonally expanded peripheral T cells. Low levels of normalized T-cell clonal expansion were also shown by some nonresponding patients. In partial responders in the 0.1-3.0 mg/kg groups, normalized peripheral clonal expansion was found to be among the lowest, especially among CD8+ T cells. Clonal expansion of both CD4+ and CD8+ blood T cells was observed from baseline to week 6 at doses 0.1 to 3.0 mg/kg.

To sequence the TCRbeta CDR3 region, genomic DNA was isolated from the sorted cells. The immunoSEQ Assay was used to sequence the TCRbeta CDR3 regions. TCRdb retrieved this table from immuneACCESS and kept in-frame rearrangements only. Not all clones are present; in checked studies, unresolved V genes account for under half, and no reason is known for the remainder. In all, the sample holds some 77,000 clones, and around nine tenths of those were seen once. The ten most abundant clones make up about 5% of the sample. Trimmed from V: 10 bases; trimmed from J: 7 bases; junction bases lacking a gene match: 6. The CDR3 starts with the cysteine, ends with the phenylalanine, and has 12 residues. Left in the record is the CDR3 DNA by itself, 36 bases read in frame from the first base. Via the germline V gene, CDR1 is ENHRY and CDR2 SYGVKD. Patients with autoimmune disease history or receiving systemic immunosuppression were excluded from the trial. In every dose cohort, peripheral blood was drawn for TCR sequencing at baseline, cycle 4 day 1, and cycle 7 day 1. Samples came from an open-label, multicenter, first-in-human phase I dose-escalation trial of ivuxolimab. The trial enrolled adults with locally advanced or metastatic head and neck squamous cell, hepatocellular, melanoma or renal cell carcinoma. Before TCR sequencing, CD4+ T cells and CD8+ T cells from peripheral blood were sorted into separate populations.

Recombination linked TRBV10-3 to TRBJ1-4, with 7 middle bases fitting TRBD1. Source: CD4+ or CD8+ T cells sorted from blood, taken in a trial of the OX40 agonist ivuxolimab. The clonotype comes from an adult with an advanced solid tumor such as melanoma, head and neck, liver or kidney cancer. The CDR3 protein sequence reads: CASSGTAEKLFF. The DNA reads TGTGCCAGCTCCGGGACAGCTGAAAAACTGTTTTTT.